The 14 T cell receptor beta chains reported below all come from one sample, sequenced in a study of blood T cell repertoires in COVID-19. Assay: immunoSEQ multiplex PCR; the TCRdb copy retains only in-frame clones and omits some. This sample has about 200,000 clones, with 84% found just once. The sample consisted of peripheral blood. The receptors were gathered from a man aged 50 to 60 with active or convalescent COVID-19.

This rearrangement joins TRBV5-1 to TRBJ2-1; D is possibly TRBD1 (6 bases). V was shortened by 2 bases and J by 1 base, with 13 bases between the two germline ends. The CDR3 is 16 amino acids. Germline CDR1 is SGHRS and CDR2 is YFSETQ. Here the CDR3 reads CASSLKQGRSYNEQFF. The CDR3 nucleotides are TGCGCCAGCAGCTTAAAACAGGGTCGGTCCTACAATGAGCAGTTCTTC. The whole variable domain, filled in from reference TRBV5-1 and TRBJ2-1, reads KAGVTQTPRYLIKTRGQQVTLSCSPISGHRSVSWYQQTPGQGLQFLFEYFSETQRNKGNFPGRFSGRQFSNSRSEMNVSTLELGDSALYLCASSLKQGRSYNEQFFGPGTRLTVL.

The chain couples TRBV4-1 to TRBJ2-7, with TRBD1 identical over 7 bases. V gave up 1 base and J gave up 2 bases; unmatched junction bases: 14. Germline-derived CDR1 and CDR2 are MGHRA and YSYEKL. This CDR3 has 18 amino acids. This CDR3 reads CASSQAHGTGQLTYEQYF. The CDR3 DNA sequence: TGCGCCAGCAGCCAAGCCCATGGAACGGGACAGTTGACCTACGAGCAGTACTTC.

The J gene is TRBJ1-1, the V gene TRBV7-2; TRBD1 might be the D (5 bases). Germline assignment: CDR1 SGHTA and CDR2 FQGNSA. Trimming stripped 0 bases from V and 0 bases from J, with 8 bases between. The CDR3 has 15 amino acids. DNA of the CDR3: TGTGCCAGCAGCTTAGCGACAGCTATGAACACTGAAGCTTTCTTT. This sequence encodes CASSLATAMNTEAFF.

CDR3 region: CASSPRRGGVTEAFF. The CDR3 DNA reads TGTGCCAGCAGCCCCCGGAGGGGAGGGGTCACTGAAGCTTTCTTT. This chain uses TRBV7-2 with TRBJ1-1; maybe TRBD1 (5 bases). The V gene lost 5 bases and the J gene lost 4 bases, with 17 bases spanning the gap. Germline values: CDR1 SGHTA, CDR2 FQGNSA. This CDR3 is 15 amino acids long.

This clone was counted between two and nine times. The gene calls are TRBV5-6 and TRBJ2-4; D call uncertain. Trimming left V 0 bases short and J 6 bases short, with 10 bases between. The length of the CDR3 is 14 residues. Germline CDR1 is SGHDT and CDR2 is YYEEEE. The CDR3: CASSLVASLNIQYF. In nucleotides, the CDR3 is TGTGCCAGCAGCTTGGTGGCTTCCCTAAACATTCAGTACTTC. The variable domain in full, completed from reference TRBV5-6 and TRBJ2-4, reads DAGVTQSPTHLIKTRGQQVTLRCSPKSGHDTVSWYQQALGQGPQFIFQYYEEEERQRGNFPDRFSGHQFPNYSSELNVNALLLGDSALYLCASSLVASLNIQYFGAGTRLSVL.

The chain recombines TRBV12-3 or TRBV12-4 with TRBJ2-2; a possible D gene is TRBD1 (5 bases). The CDR3 has 13 amino acids. V lost 5 bases and J 5 bases, leaving 9 bases between the germline ends. The CDR3 region has the DNA TGTGCCAGCAGTCTCAGGGAAACCGGGGAGCTGTTTTTT. This gives the protein CASSLRETGELFF.

The chain links TRBV19 to TRBJ2-1; D might be TRBD2 (6 bases). Trimming cost V 3 bases and J 1 base, with 13 bases left between them. CDR3 length equals 16 residues. Germline V lookup: CDR1 LNHDA, CDR2 SQIVND (reference sequence). CDR3 protein: CASSIGLAPSYNEQFF. The CDR3 DNA follows: TGTGCCAGTAGTATTGGGCTAGCGCCATCCTACAATGAGCAGTTCTTC.

The rearrangement uses TRBV15 and TRBJ2-3; possible D gene TRBD2, 5 bases. V lost 5 bases and J lost 3, with 15 bases in between. Germline CDR1 is LNHNV and CDR2 is YYDKDF (reference sequence). The length of the CDR3 is 15 residues. The chain's CDR3 is CATSSPPGMTDTQYF. CDR3 nucleotide sequence: TGTGCCACCAGCTCCCCCCCGGGGATGACAGATACGCAGTATTTT.

The genes are TRBV11-1 and TRBJ2-1; 9 bases agree with TRBD1. Germline values: CDR1 SGHAT, CDR2 FQDESV (reference sequence). The trim removed 3 bases at V and 8 bases at J, leaving 8 bases unmatched. CDR3 length: 15 amino acids. CDR3 DNA sequence: TGTGCCAGCAGCTTCCCGGGACAGGGAGGGTATGAGCAGTTCTTC. This encodes CASSFPGQGGYEQFF.

This chain links TRBV28 with TRBJ1-6; D gene ambiguous. Germline V gene sequence: CDR1 MDHEN, CDR2 SYDVKM. The CDR3 consists of 14 residues. V lost 2 bases and J 7 bases, leaving 9 bases between the germline ends. CDR3: CASSLALKNSPLHF. The CDR3 DNA is TGTGCCAGCAGTTTAGCACTCAAGAATTCACCCCTCCACTTT.

The rearrangement uses TRBV5-1 and TRBJ2-5; the D gene is possibly TRBD1 (5 bases). The V gene lost 0 bases and the J gene lost 3 bases, with 9 bases spanning the gap. CDR3 length: 14 amino acids. Germline V gene lookup returns CDR1 SGHRS and CDR2 YFSETQ. Here the CDR3 reads CASSLARGEETQYF. The CDR3 coding sequence is TGCGCCAGCAGCTTGGCTAGGGGCGAAGAGACCCAGTACTTC.

V and J are TRBV29-1 and TRBJ1-2; 7 positions match TRBD1. Germline lookup yields CDR1 SQVTM and CDR2 ANQGSEA. The CDR3 spans 12 residues. Trimming at V came to 6 bases and at J to 8 bases, leaving 9 bases not matched to a gene. CDR3 in amino acids: CSVPDRAGGYTF. The DNA of the CDR3 is TGCAGCGTGCCAGACAGGGCGGGGGGCTACACCTTC.

V usage is TRBV4-1 and J usage is TRBJ1-5; D is uncertain. Per the germline V gene, CDR1 is MGHRA and CDR2 is YSYEKL. The CDR3 is 13 residues long. V dropped 4 bases and J dropped 6 bases, with 10 bases sitting between them. In DNA, the CDR3 is TGCGCCAGCAGCCTTTGGGCAGGTCAGCCCCAGCATTTT. It specifies CASSLWAGQPQHF.

The chain couples TRBV28 to TRBJ1-1, with D tentatively TRBD1 (5 bases). Trimming removed 3 bases from V and 5 bases from J, with 13 bases in between. The germline CDR1 and CDR2 sequences are MDHEN and SYDVKM. This CDR3 comprises 14 residues. In nucleotides, the CDR3 is TGTGCCAGCAGTTTGCAGGGTGGTGGGACTGAAGCTTTCTTT. Amino acids: CASSLQGGGTEAFF.